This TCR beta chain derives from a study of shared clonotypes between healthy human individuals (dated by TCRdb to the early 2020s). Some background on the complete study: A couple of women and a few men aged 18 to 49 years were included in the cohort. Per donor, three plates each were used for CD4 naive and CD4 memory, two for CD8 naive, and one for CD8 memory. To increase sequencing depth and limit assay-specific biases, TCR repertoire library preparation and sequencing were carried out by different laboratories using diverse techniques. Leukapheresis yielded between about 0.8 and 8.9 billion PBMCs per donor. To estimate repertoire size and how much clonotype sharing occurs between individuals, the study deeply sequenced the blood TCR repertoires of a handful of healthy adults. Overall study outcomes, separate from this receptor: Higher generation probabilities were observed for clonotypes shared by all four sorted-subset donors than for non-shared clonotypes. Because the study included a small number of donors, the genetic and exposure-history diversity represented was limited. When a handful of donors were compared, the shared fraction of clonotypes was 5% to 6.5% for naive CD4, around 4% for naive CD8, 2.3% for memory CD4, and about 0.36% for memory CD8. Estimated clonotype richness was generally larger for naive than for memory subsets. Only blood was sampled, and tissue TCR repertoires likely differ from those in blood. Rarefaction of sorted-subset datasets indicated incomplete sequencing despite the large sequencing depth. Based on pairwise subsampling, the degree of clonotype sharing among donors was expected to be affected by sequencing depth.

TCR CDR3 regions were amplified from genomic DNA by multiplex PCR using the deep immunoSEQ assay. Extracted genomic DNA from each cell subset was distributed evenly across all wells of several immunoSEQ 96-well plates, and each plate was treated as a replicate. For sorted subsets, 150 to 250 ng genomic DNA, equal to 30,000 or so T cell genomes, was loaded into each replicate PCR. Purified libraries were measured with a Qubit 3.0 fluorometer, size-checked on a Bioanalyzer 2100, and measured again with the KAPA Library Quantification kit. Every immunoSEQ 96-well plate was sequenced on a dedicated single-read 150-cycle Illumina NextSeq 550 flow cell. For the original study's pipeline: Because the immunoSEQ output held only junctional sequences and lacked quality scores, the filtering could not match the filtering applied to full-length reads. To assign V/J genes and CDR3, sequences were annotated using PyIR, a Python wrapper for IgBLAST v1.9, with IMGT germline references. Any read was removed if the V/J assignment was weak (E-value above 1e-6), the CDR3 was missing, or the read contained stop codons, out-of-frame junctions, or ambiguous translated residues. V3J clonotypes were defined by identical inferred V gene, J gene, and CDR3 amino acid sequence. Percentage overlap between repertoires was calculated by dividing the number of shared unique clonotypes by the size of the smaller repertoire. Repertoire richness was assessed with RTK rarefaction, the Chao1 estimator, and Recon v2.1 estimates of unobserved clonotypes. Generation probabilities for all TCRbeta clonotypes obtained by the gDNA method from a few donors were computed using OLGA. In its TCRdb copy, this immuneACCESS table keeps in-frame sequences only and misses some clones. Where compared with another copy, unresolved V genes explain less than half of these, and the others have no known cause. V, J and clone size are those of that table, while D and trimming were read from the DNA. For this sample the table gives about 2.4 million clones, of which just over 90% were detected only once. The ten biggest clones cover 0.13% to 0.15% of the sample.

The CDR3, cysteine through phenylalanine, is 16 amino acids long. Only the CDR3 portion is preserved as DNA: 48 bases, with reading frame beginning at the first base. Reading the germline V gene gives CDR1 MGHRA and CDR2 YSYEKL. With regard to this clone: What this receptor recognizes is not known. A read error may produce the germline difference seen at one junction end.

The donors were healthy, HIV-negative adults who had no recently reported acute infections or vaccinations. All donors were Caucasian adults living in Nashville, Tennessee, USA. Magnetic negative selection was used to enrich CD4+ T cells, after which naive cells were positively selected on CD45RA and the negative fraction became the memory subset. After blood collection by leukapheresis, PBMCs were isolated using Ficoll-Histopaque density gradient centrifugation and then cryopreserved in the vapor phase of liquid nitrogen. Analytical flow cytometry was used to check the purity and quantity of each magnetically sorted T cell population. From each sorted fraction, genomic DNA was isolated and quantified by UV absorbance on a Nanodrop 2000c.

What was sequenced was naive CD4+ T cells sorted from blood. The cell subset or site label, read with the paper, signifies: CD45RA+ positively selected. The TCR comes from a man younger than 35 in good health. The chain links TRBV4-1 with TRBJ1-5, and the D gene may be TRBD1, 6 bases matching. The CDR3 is CASSHETGFGNQSQHF. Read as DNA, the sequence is TGCGCCAGCAGCCACGAAACAGGGTTCGGCAATCAGTCCCAGCATTTT.